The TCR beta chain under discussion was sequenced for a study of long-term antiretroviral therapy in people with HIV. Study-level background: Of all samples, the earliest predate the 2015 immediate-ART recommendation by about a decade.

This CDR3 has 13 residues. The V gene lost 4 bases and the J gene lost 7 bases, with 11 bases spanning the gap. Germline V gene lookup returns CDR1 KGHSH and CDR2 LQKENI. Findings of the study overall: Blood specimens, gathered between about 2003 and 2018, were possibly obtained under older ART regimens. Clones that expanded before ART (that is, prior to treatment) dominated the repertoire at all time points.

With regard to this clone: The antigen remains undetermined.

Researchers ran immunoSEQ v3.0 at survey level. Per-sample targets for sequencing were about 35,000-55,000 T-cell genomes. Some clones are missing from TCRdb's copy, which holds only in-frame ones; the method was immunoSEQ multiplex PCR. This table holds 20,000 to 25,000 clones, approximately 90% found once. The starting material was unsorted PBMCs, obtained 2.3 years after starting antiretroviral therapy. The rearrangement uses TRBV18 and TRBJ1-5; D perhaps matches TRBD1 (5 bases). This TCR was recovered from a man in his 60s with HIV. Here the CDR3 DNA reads TGTGCCAGCTCACTCGAGGAGGGGCAGCCCCAGCATTTT. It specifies CASSLEEGQPQHF.